The rows below give T cell receptor beta chains drawn from one sample of a study of cytomegalovirus exposure and HLA in healthy donors. Here immunoSEQ multiplex PCR was the method, and the copy in TCRdb shows in-frame clones only, minus some. The sample includes 150,000 to 200,000 clones, 70% to 90% seen only once; the top ten take roughly 2.2%. Sequencing used PBMCs. These receptors were collected from a man aged 18 to 29 in good health and CMV-seropositive. Both conserved end residues are part of each CDR3. The order of the fields is V gene, CDR3 length, CDR3 protein.

>TRBV9|18
CASSVEGAGGPNTGELFF
>TRBV10-3|14
CAISGVGGSGELFF
>TRBV5-6|14
CASSLQGAWYGYTF
>TRBV5-1|14
CASSFQDKSDEQFF
>TRBV6-1|16
CASSDPPQGLTYEQYF
>TRBV15|13
CATSLGGNQPQHF
>TRBV5-1|14
CASSLGDNNQPQHF
>TRBV29-1|10
CSVVRDTQYF
>TRBV19|14
CASRGAGVFAEQFF
>TRBV6-5|15
CASSPRGIVDNEQFF
>TRBV10-2|15
CASSGIWTGGYEQYF
>TRBV6-5|13
CASSYPGGAEQFF
>TRBV30|15
CAWRGGLAIPGELFF
>TRBV5-1|20
CASRLLTGQGFMRSLHPQYF
>TRBV5-6|15
CASSYRTGEPYEQYF
>TRBV11-2|15
CASSWAGQVGGEQYF
>TRBV27|16
CASSNTGTGGGNEQFF
>TRBV6-8|15
CASSQSRGAGTEAFF
>TRBV7-9|15
CASSLAAGVNTEAFF
>TRBV28|14
CASSPRQALGGYTF
>TRBV11-2|15
CASSLEQGGTYEQYF
>TRBV19|14
CASSTWDTSYEQYF
>TRBV18|14
CASSRGTGLDEQFF
>TRBV11-2|17
CASSLEGTELNTGELFF
>TRBV15|15
CATSSGGGPNKKLFF
>TRBV6-5|14
CASSSGTGMETQYF
>TRBV7-2|14
CASRPQGASAEAFF
>TRBV4-2|15
CASSQDRSSGNTIYF
>TRBV9|16
CASSGDRGRDSDEQYF
>TRBV18|13
CASSPDKAYGYTF
>TRBV6-1|15
CASSEWVGANYEQYF
>TRBV6-1|15
CATHPRNSNTGELFF
>TRBV11-2|15
CASSLQGSGANVLTF
>TRBV7-3|19
CASSLTGGASPEGTGELFF
>TRBV4-2|15
CASSRTGDLSYEQYF
>TRBV29-1|15
CSVEGFGGSETEAFF
>TRBV4-2|15
CASSQDPQSAGELFF
>TRBV7-8|17
CASSFDRAGGRYNEQFF
>TRBV6-5|13
CASSSDGTNSQYF
>TRBV4-3|15
CASSQEAGGPHEQFF
>TRBV18|15
CASSLAGNYYNEQFF
>TRBV5-1|17
CASSLVSGQLWDYGYTF
>TRBV7-6|13
CASSLTGGNEQFF
>TRBV4-3|15
CASSLGLPSHNEQFF
>TRBV7-3|18
CASSLTPEGFSGANVLTF
>TRBV27|14
CASSEGNSNQPQHF
>TRBV27|13
CASGLSGANVLTF
>TRBV4-1|15
CATTGGTGTYNEQFF
>TRBV15|14
CATRYGGTSYEQYF
>TRBV5-6|14
CASSLGEAGNTIYF
>TRBV6-5|15
CASSYPGQGIHEQFF